Detailed here is one T cell receptor beta chain. Looked up from germline, CDR1 is LNHDA and CDR2 is SQIVND (reference sequence). Trimming cost V 7 bases and J 8 bases, with 11 bases left between them. The CDR3 consists of 12 residues. This specimen belongs to a study of T cell responses to AZD1222 COVID-19 vaccine. Produced via immunoSEQ multiplex PCR; TCRdb's table is partial and in-frame only. The sample has some 120,000 clones, about 87% seen once. The source is an adult in good health. Specimen: peripheral blood, collected on day 0 of AZD1222 vaccination. The rearrangement uses TRBV19 and TRBJ2-2; possible D gene TRBD1, 6 bases. The CDR3 region has the DNA TGTGCCAGTAATCCAGGGGAAGGGGAGCTGTTTTTT. It translates to CASNPGEGELFF.